This T cell receptor beta chain is drawn from a study of blood T cell repertoires in COVID-19. Overall study: Whether acute or convalescent, the COVID-19 samples came from the United States, Italy and Spain. In each case, the material was cDNA or gDNA derived from T cells, B-cell-depleted T cells, or PBMCs.

The CDR3 consists of 14 residues. Germline assignment: CDR1 SGHKS and CDR2 YYEKEE (reference sequence). V lost 4 bases, J lost 4 bases, and 3 bases stayed unmatched. Authors' methods: By means of reference gene primer amplification, nucleated cell counts were estimated. Here immunoSEQ multiplex PCR was the method, and the copy in TCRdb shows in-frame clones only, minus some. V, J and clone size reflect that table, while D and trimming were determined from the DNA. The table has 100,000 to 150,000 clones, roughly 80% seen once. V usage is TRBV5-5 and J usage is TRBJ2-3; 10 nucleotides align to TRBD1. The specimen sequenced was peripheral blood. The sequence was obtained from a woman in her forties or fifties with acute or convalescent COVID-19. The CDR3 region has the DNA TGTGCCAGCAGCACCGGACAGGGGGCAGATACGCAGTATTTT. As protein: CASSTGQGADTQYF. Variable domain in full (rest from reference TRBV5-5 and TRBJ2-3): DAGVTQSPTHLIKTRGQQVTLRCSPISGHKSVSWYQQVLGQGPQFIFQYYEKEERGRGNFPDRFSARQFPNYSSELNVNALLLGDSALYLCASSTGQGADTQYFGPGTRLTVL.